A single sample is the source of the 2 T cell receptor beta chains below, sequenced in a study of shared clonotypes between healthy human individuals. TCRdb's table, derived via immunoSEQ multiplex PCR, lists solely in-frame clones and lacks some. The table includes fewer than 550,000 clones, around 79% detected once. The specimen sequenced was PBMCs. The receptors shown here come from a woman between 40 and 50 years old in good health. Some clones in this sample may be carry-over from other donors' samples.

The gene calls are TRBV6-1 and TRBJ2-5; 7 bases map to TRBD2. This CDR3 region has 16 residues. The J segment lost 5 bases and the V segment lost 4 bases, leaving 13 bases of the junction unmatched. Germline CDR1 MNHNS, CDR2 SASEGT. Here the CDR3 DNA reads TGTGCCAGCAGTGGGGCGGGAGAAGAGTACGGGGAGACCCAGTACTTC. Its translation is CASSGAGEEYGETQYF.

This chain links TRBV7-9 with TRBJ1-4; 8 nucleotides line up with TRBD1. The germline CDR1 and CDR2 sequences are SEHNR and FQNEAQ (reference sequence). The CDR3 runs 15 residues. V lost 5 bases, J lost 7 bases, and 9 bases stayed unmatched. The CDR3 nucleotides read TGTGCCAGCAGCCCCGGGACAGGAGGATTTGAAAAACTGTTTTTT. As protein: CASSPGTGGFEKLFF.